These T cell receptor beta chains were read from a single sample in a study of cytomegalovirus exposure and HLA in healthy donors. Repertoires were generated with immunoSEQ multiplex PCR, while TCRdb's copy carries only in-frame clones and drops some. The sample lists some 140,000 clones, roughly 79% occurring once. Material for sequencing was PBMCs. The receptors come from a man aged 25 to 40 in good health and CMV-seropositive. The CDR3 runs from the conserved cysteine through the conserved F or W. The D gene is left open where the match is weak. Part of the rows lack a size; the others show once, few, many or a class for expanded clones.

V gene	clone size	D gene	J gene	CDR3 protein	CDR3 DNA
TRBV2	.	.	TRBJ2-3	CASRPTGPDTQYF	TGTGCCAGCAGGCCAACAGGGCCAGATACGCAGTATTTT
TRBV7-2	.	.	TRBJ1-1	CASSQLGTFRTDEAFF	TGTGCCAGCAGCCAACTTGGGACATTTAGAACAGATGAAGCTTTCTTT
TRBV27	.	.	TRBJ1-1	CASSPQSLGGYGTEAFF	TGTGCCAGCAGTCCGCAATCCTTGGGGGGATATGGGACTGAAGCTTTCTTT
TRBV27	.	TRBD2	TRBJ2-7	CASSPASPSGGPFYEQYF	TGTGCCAGCAGTCCAGCGTCCCCCTCGGGGGGACCTTTTTACGAGCAGTACTTC
TRBV25-1	few	.	TRBJ1-2	CASSESRGRYGYTF	TGTGCCAGCAGTGAATCACGGGGGAGGTATGGCTACACCTTC
TRBV7-6	once	.	TRBJ1-2	CASSLGTWGEINYGYTF	TGTGCCAGCAGCTTAGGTACATGGGGAGAGATTAACTATGGCTACACCTTC
TRBV7-9	once	TRBD1	TRBJ2-6	CASSQTGAGANVLTF	TGTGCCAGCAGCCAAACAGGGGCAGGGGCCAACGTCCTGACTTTC
TRBV12-5	.	.	TRBJ2-7	CASGSTDRNYEQYF	TGTGCTAGTGGTTCCACAGACAGGAACTACGAGCAGTACTTC
TRBV7-2	.	.	TRBJ2-7	CASSLLAGPYEQYF	TGTGCCAGCAGCTTATTGGCGGGACCCTACGAGCAGTACTTC
TRBV10-1	.	TRBD2	TRBJ2-2	CASSESTLPSGGPRTGELFF	TGCGCCAGCAGTGAGTCGACTCTTCCTAGCGGGGGCCCTAGAACCGGGGAGCTGTTTTTT